This TCR beta chain emerged from a study of blood T cell repertoires in COVID-19. Trimming removed 5 bases from V and 4 bases from J, with 17 bases in between. From germline, CDR1 is SEHNR and CDR2 FQNEAQ (reference sequence). The CDR3 contains 15 residues. Assay: immunoSEQ multiplex PCR; the TCRdb copy retains only in-frame clones and omits some. The sample has about 480,000 clones, 70% to 90% seen once; the top ten hold approximately 2%. The clonotype originates from a woman aged 35 to 49 who had recovered from COVID-19. The rearrangement uses TRBV7-9 and TRBJ1-2; D is perhaps TRBD1 (5 bases). The specimen was PBMCs or T cells enriched from blood (not recorded which). The CDR3 protein is CASSPPSRRVYGYTF. The CDR3 nucleotides read TGTGCCAGCAGCCCCCCGTCACGCAGGGTCTATGGCTACACCTTC.